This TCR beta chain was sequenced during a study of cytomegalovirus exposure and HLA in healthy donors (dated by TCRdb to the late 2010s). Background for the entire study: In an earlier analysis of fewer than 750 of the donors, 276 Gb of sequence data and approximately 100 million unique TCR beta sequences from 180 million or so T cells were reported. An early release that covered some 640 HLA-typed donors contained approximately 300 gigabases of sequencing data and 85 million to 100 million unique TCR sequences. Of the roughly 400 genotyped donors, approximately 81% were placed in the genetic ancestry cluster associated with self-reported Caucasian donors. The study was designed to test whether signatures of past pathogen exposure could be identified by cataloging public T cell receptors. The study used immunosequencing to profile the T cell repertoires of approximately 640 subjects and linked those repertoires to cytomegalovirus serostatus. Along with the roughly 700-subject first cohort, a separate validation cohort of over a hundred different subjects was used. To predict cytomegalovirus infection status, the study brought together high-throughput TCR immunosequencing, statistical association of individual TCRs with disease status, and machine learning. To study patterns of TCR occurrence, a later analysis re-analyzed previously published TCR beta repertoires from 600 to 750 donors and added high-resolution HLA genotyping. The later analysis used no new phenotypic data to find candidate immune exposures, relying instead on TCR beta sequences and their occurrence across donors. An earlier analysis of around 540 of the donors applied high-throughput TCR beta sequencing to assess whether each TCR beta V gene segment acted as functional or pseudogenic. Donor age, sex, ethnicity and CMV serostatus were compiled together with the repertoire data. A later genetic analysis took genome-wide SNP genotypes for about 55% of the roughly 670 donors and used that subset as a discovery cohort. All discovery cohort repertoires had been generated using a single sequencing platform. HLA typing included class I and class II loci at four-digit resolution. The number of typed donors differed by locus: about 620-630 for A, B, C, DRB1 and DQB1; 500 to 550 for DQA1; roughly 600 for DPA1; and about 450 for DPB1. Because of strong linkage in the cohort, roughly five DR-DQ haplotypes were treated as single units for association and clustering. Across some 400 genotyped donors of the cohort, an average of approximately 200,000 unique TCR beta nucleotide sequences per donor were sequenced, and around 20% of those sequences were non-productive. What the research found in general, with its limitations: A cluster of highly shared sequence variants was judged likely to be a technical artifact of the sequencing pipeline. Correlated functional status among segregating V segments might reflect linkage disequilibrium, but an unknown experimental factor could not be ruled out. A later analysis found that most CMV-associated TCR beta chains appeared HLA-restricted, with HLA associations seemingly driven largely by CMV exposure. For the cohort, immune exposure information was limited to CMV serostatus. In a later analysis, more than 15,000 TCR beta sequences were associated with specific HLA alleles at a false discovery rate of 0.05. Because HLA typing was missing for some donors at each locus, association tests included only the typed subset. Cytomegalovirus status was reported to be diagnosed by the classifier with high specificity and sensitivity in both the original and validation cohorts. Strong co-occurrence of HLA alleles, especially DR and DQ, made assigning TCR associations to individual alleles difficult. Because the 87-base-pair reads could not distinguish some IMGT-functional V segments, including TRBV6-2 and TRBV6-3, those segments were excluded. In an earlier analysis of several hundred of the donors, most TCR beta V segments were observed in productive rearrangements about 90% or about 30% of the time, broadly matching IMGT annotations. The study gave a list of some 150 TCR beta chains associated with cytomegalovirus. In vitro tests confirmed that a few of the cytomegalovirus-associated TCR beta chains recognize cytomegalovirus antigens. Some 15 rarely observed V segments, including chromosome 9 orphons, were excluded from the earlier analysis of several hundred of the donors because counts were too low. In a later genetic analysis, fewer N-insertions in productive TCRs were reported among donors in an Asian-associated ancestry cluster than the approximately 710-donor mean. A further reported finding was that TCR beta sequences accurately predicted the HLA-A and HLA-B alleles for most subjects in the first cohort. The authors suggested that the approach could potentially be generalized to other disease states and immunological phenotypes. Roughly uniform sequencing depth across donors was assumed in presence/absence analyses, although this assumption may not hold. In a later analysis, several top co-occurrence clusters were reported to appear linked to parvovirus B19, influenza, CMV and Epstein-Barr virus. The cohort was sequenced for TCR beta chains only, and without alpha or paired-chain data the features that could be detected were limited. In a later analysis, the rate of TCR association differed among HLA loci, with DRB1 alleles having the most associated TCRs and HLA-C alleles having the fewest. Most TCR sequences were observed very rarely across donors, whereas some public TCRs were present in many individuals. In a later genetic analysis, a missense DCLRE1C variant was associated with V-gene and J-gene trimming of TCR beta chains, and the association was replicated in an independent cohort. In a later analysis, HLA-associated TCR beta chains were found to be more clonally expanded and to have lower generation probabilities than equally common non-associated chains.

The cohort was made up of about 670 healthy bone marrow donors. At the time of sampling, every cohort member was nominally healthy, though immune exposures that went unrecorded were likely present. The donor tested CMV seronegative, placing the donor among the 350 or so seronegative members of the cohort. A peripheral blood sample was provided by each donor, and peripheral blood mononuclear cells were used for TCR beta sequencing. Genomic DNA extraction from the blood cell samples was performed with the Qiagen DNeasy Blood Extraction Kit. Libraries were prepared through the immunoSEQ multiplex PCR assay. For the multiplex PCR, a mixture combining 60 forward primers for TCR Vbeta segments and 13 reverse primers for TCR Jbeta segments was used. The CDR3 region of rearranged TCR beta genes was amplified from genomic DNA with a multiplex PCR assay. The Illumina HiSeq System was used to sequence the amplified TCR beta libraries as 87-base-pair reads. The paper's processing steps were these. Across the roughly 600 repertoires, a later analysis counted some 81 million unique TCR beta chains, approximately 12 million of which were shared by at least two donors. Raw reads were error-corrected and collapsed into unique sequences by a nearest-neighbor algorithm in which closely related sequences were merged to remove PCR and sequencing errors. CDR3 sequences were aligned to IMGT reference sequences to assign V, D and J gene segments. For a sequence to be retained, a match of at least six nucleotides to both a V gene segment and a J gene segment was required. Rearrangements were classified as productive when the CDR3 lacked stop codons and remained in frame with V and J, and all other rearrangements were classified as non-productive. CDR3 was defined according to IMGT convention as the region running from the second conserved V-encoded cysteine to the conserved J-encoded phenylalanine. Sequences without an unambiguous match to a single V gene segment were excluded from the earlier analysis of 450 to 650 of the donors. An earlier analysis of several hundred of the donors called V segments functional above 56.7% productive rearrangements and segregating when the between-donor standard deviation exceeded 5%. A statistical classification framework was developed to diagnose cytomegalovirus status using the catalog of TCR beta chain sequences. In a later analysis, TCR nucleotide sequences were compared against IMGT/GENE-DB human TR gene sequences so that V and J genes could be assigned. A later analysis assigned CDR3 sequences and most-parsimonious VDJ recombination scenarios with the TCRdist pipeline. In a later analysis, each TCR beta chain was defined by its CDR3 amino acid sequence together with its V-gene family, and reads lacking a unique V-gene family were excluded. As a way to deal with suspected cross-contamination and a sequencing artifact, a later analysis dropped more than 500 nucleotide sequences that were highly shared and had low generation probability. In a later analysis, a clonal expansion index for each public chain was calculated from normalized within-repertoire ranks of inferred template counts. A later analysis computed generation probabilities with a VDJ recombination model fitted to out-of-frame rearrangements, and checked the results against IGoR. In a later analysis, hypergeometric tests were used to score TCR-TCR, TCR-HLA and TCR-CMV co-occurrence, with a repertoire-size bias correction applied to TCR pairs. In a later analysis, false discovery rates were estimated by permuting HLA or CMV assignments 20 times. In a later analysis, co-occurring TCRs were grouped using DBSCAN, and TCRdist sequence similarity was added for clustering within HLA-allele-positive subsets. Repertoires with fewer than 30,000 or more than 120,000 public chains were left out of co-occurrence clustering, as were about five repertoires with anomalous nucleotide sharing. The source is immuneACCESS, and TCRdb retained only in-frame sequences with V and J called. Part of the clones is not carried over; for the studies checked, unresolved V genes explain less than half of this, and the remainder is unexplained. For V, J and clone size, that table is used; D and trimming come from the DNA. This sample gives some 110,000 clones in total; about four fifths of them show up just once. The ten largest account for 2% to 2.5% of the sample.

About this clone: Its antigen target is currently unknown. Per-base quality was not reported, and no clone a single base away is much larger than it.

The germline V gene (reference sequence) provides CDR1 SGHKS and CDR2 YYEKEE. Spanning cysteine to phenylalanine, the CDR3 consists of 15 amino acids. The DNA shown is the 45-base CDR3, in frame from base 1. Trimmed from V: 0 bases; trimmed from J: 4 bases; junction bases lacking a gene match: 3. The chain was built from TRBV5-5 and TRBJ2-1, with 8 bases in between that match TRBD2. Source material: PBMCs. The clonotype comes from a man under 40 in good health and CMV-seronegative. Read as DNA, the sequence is TGTGCCAGCAGCTTGGATAGCGGGATATACAATGAGCAGTTCTTC. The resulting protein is CASSLDSGIYNEQFF.